Each of the 31 T cell receptor beta chains below was sequenced from the same sample in a study of beta chain features in type 1 diabetes. No antigen is known for these receptors. The study reverse transcribed the entire isolated RNA, so it sequenced expressed TCRB transcripts. Libraries were prepared by immunoSEQ multiplex PCR; TCRdb keeps only in-frame clonotypes and omits some of them. This table holds 130,000 to 150,000 clones, 13% found once. The study, taken as a whole, reports: Shortening of TCRB CDR3s, moderate but significant, appeared in all four CD4+ subsets of Type 1 diabetes patients.

Material: central memory CD4+ T cells from blood. These receptors came from a man aged 18 to 30 with type 1 diabetes.

The J gene is TRBJ2-5, the V gene TRBV11-2; D is possibly TRBD1 or TRBD2 (5 bases each). V was trimmed by 3 bases and J by 3 bases, leaving 14 bases between them. Germline values: CDR1 SGHAT, CDR2 FQNNGV. The CDR3 runs to 15 residues. The CDR3 reads CASSFLRDGKETQYF. For the CDR3, the DNA is TGTGCCAGCAGCTTTCTCCGGGACGGAAAAGAGACCCAGTACTTC.

The V call is TRBV4-1, the J call TRBJ2-2; maybe TRBD2 (5 bases). The CDR3 loop spans 18 amino acids. Germline V gives CDR1 MGHRA, CDR2 YSYEKL. V was trimmed by 0 bases and J by 7 bases, leaving 21 bases between them. The CDR3 bases are TGCGCCAGCAGCCAAGATTTTGTTGGAGTCGGGCGGGTCGGGGAGCTGTTTTTT. It encodes CASSQDFVGVGRVGELFF.

The chain carries TRBV9 and TRBJ2-1; TRBD2 aligns across 12 bases. Germline lookup yields CDR1 SGDLS and CDR2 YYNGEE. The CDR3 has 17 residues. J gave up 2 bases and V 0 bases, and 3 bases lay outside the gene matches. The DNA of the CDR3 is TGTGCCAGCAGCGTAGGACTAGCGGGGGCTCCCTACAATGAGCAGTTCTTC. This sequence encodes CASSVGLAGAPYNEQFF.

The genes are TRBV6-5 and TRBJ2-3, with D possibly TRBD1 on 5 matching bases. The CDR3 sequence is 15 residues long. Germline-derived CDR1 and CDR2 are MNHEY and SVGAGI. The V end lost 2 bases, the J end lost 4 bases, and 13 bases lay between the germline ends. CDR3 DNA: TGTGCCAGCAGTTACGCTACAGGTCGGCCAGATACGCAGTATTTT. Its translation is CASSYATGRPDTQYF.

This clone was seen many times. The gene calls are TRBV7-9 and TRBJ2-1; D is ambiguous. Germline CDR1 is SEHNR and CDR2 is FQNEAQ (reference sequence). The CDR3 runs to 14 residues. With 1 base removed from V and 4 bases from J, the gap between germline ends came to 8 bases. The CDR3 here is CASSLDQNYNEQFF. The CDR3 coding sequence is TGTGCCAGCAGCTTAGACCAGAATTACAATGAGCAGTTCTTC.

This clone was counted at least ten times. The CDR3: CASSVSGTGYDEQYF. The CDR3 DNA follows: TGCGCCAGCAGCGTCTCGGGGACAGGGTACGACGAGCAGTACTTC. The genes are TRBV5-1 and TRBJ2-7, with 9 bases that match TRBD1. CDR3 length: 15 residues. V trimming: 4 bases; J trimming: 5 bases; junction bases outside the gene matches: 10. Per germline, CDR1 SGHRS and CDR2 YFSETQ. Full variable domain (missing parts from reference TRBV5-1 and TRBJ2-7): KAGVTQTPRYLIKTRGQQVTLSCSPISGHRSVSWYQQTPGQGLQFLFEYFSETQRNKGNFPGRFSGRQFSNSRSEMNVSTLELGDSALYLCASSVSGTGYDEQYFGPGTRLTVT.

A few counts support this clone. The gene calls are TRBV10-3 and TRBJ2-7; D is possibly TRBD2 (6 bases). The CDR3 has 14 amino acids. Looked up from germline, CDR1 is ENHRY and CDR2 is SYGVKD. V was pared by 3 bases and J by 6 bases, with 15 bases between. The CDR3 loop reads CAISDPREPFEQYF. CDR3 nucleotides: TGTGCCATCAGTGACCCCCGGGAGCCTTTCGAGCAGTACTTC.

As DNA, the CDR3 is TGTGCCAGCAGCGGACGAACAGGGGGCGCGACTGGCTACACCTTC. This sequence encodes CASSGRTGGATGYTF. The chain employs TRBV9 and TRBJ1-2; 9 bases are shared with TRBD1. V gave up 3 bases and J gave up 7 bases; unmatched junction bases: 10. This CDR3 comprises 15 residues. Germline CDR1 reads SGDLS; CDR2 reads YYNGEE.

The chain couples TRBV10-3 to TRBJ1-1; 7 bases line up with TRBD1. Looked up from germline, CDR1 is ENHRY and CDR2 is SYGVKD. CDR3 length: 13 residues. V lost 6 bases to trimming and J lost 4 bases; unmatched junction nucleotides: 5. The CDR3 sequence is CAISTGEVTEAFF. CDR3 nucleotide sequence: TGTGCCATCAGCACAGGGGAGGTCACTGAAGCTTTCTTT.

V gene TRBV7-4 combines with J gene TRBJ2-1; D is unresolved. This CDR3 has 15 residues. V was shortened by 5 bases and J by 1 base, with 12 bases between the two germline ends. Germline CDR1 reads SGHVT; CDR2 reads SQSDAQ. CDR3 in amino acids: CASSPEADSYNEQFF. The CDR3, as DNA: TGTGCCAGCAGCCCTGAGGCCGATTCCTACAATGAGCAGTTCTTC.

The V call is TRBV2, the J call TRBJ2-1; unclear D gene. The V end lost 4 bases, the J end lost 7 bases, and 14 bases lay between the germline ends. Germline V gene sequence: CDR1 SNHLY, CDR2 FYNNEI. The CDR3 contains 14 residues. This chain's CDR3 is CASSAGQVQNEQFF. For the CDR3, the DNA is TGTGCCAGCAGTGCGGGTCAGGTCCAAAATGAGCAGTTCTTC.

The chain carries TRBV5-1 and TRBJ1-2, with D uncertain. V lost 2 bases to trimming and J lost 3 bases, with 14 bases between them. The length of the CDR3 is 15 residues. Germline V gene data show CDR1 as SGHRS and CDR2 as YFSETQ. The CDR3 loop is CASSLIGRWDYGYTF. CDR3 DNA sequence: TGCGCCAGCAGCTTAATTGGAAGATGGGACTATGGCTACACCTTC.

This clone was observed a few times. The chain has TRBV4-1 and TRBJ2-5; 9 bases are shared with TRBD2. CDR3 length: 15 amino acids. V shed 4 bases, J shed 1 base, and the junction held 4 bases outside the gene matches. Germline V gene data show CDR1 as MGHRA and CDR2 as YSYEKL. The CDR3, as DNA: TGCGCCAGCAGCCGTAGCGGGGGCCCCCAAGAGACCCAGTACTTC. The encoded protein is CASSRSGGPQETQYF.

This rearrangement joins TRBV5-1 to TRBJ1-3; the D gene is possibly TRBD1 (5 bases). The CDR3 sequence is 15 residues long. Between the trimmed V and J ends, which lost 5 bases and 0 bases, there was a span of 12 bases. Germline V gives CDR1 SGHRS, CDR2 YFSETQ. Written as DNA, the CDR3 is TGCGCCAGCAGTTACGACGGGGGCTCTGGAAACACCATATATTTT. It yields the protein CASSYDGGSGNTIYF.

This clone was picked up a small number of times. This chain links TRBV29-1 with TRBJ1-2, with 7 bases aligning to TRBD1. This CDR3 comprises 12 residues. Germline V gives CDR1 SQVTM, CDR2 ANQGSEA. J was trimmed by 4 bases and V by 7 bases; bases with no gene match: 6. CDR3 in DNA: TGCAGCGCGGGAGGACAGGCCTATGGCTACACCTTC. It specifies CSAGGQAYGYTF.

This clone has ten or more counts. This chain connects TRBV7-8 to TRBJ2-5; D uncertain. The CDR3 loop spans 12 amino acids. From germline, CDR1 is SGHVS and CDR2 FQNEAQ. Trimming pared 2 bases from V and 7 bases from J, leaving 8 bases between. The CDR3 here is CASSLTWGTQYF. In nucleotides, the CDR3 is TGTGCCAGCAGCTTAACTTGGGGGACCCAGTACTTC.

The rearrangement joins TRBV30 to TRBJ1-3; TRBD1 is a possible D gene (5 bases). Trimming removed 3 bases at V and 0 bases at J, with 12 bases between. Germline V lookup: CDR1 GTSNPN, CDR2 SVGIG (reference sequence). CDR3 length: 15 residues. In DNA form, the CDR3 reads TGTGCCTGGAGCGTAAGGGGATTCTCTGGAAACACCATATATTTT. Its translation is CAWSVRGFSGNTIYF.

The V gene is TRBV27, the J gene TRBJ1-1; 7 bases are a match to TRBD1. This CDR3 region has 15 residues. J gave up 1 base and V 3 bases, and 5 bases lay outside the gene matches. The V gene's germline CDR1 is MNHEY and CDR2 SMNVEV (reference sequence). CDR3 sequence reads: CASSLTGRGNTEAFF. CDR3 nucleotides: TGTGCCAGCAGTTTGACAGGGCGAGGGAACACTGAAGCTTTCTTT.

V is TRBV18 and J is TRBJ2-6; weak D call: TRBD1 (5 bases). The CDR3 has 17 amino acids. V was pared by 3 bases and J by 0 bases, with 12 bases between. CDR1 is KGHSH and CDR2 is LQKENI in the germline V gene. The CDR3 reads CASSPATAYSGANVLTF. The CDR3 nucleotides are TGTGCCAGCTCACCGGCGACAGCTTACTCTGGGGCCAACGTCCTGACTTTC.

The table lists this clone with a few counts. The rearrangement uses TRBV6-5 and TRBJ2-5, with 7 bases that match TRBD1. The CDR3 has 13 residues. Germline CDR1 is MNHEY and CDR2 is SVGAGI. The V and J ends lost 6 bases and 3 bases, in that order; junction bases with no gene match: 4. The CDR3 spells CASSRDREETQYF. CDR3 sequence (DNA): TGTGCCAGCAGCCGGGACAGAGAAGAGACCCAGTACTTC.

This clone was found many times. The chain uses TRBV7-9 and TRBJ2-3; maybe TRBD1 (6 bases). Per germline, CDR1 SEHNR and CDR2 FQNEAQ (reference sequence). The CDR3 has 15 amino acids. V shed 5 bases and J shed 1 base, with 13 bases lying between them. The CDR3, as DNA: TGTGCCAGCAGCCCCTCAGGGGCAGGCACAGATACGCAGTATTTT. Translated, it gives CASSPSGAGTDTQYF.

This clone was observed at least ten times. The chain has TRBV14 and TRBJ2-1; D gene unclear. The CDR3 extends over 11 amino acids. V lost 5 bases to trimming and J lost 15 bases, with 14 bases between them. The germline gives CDR1 SGHDN, CDR2 FVKESK. The CDR3 is CASSSGPRWFF. Here the CDR3 DNA reads TGTGCCAGCAGCTCGGGTCCCAGGTGGTTCTTC.

This clone was picked up a small number of times. The V call is TRBV20-1, the J call TRBJ1-2; TRBD1 aligns across 11 bases. The ends lost 3 bases at V and 10 bases at J; junction bases unmatched: 1. Germline V lookup: CDR1 DFQATT, CDR2 SNEGSKA (reference sequence). This CDR3 is 11 amino acids long. CDR3 sequence reads: CSARGQGVYTF. In nucleotides, the CDR3 is TGCAGTGCTAGGGGACAGGGGGTCTACACCTTC.

As regards this clone: The sample carries other DNA sequences with the same CDR3. This rearrangement joins TRBV7-2 to TRBJ2-7; no definite D call. V was trimmed by 3 bases and J by 3 bases, leaving 3 bases between them. Germline CDR1 is SGHTA and CDR2 is FQGNSA. The CDR3 contains 11 residues. The CDR3 DNA reads TGTGCCAGCAGCTTCAGCTACGAGCAGTACTTC. It encodes CASSFSYEQYF.

V and J are TRBV7-2 and TRBJ2-1; TRBD1 or TRBD2 may be the D gene (6 bases each). The germline V and J ends were trimmed by 1 base and 2 bases, with 15 bases remaining between them. The CDR3 spans 17 residues. CDR1 and CDR2 from the germline V gene are SGHTA and FQGNSA. The CDR3 sequence: CASSLDGGLGPYNEQFF. The DNA for the CDR3 is TGTGCCAGCAGCTTAGATGGGGGGCTTGGGCCCTACAATGAGCAGTTCTTC. The full variable domain, its missing parts supplied by reference TRBV7-2 and TRBJ2-1, is GAGVSQSPSNKVTEKGKDVELRCDPISGHTALYWYRQSLGQGLEFLIYFQGNSAPDKSGLPSDRFSAERTGGSVSTLTIQRTQQEDSAVYLCASSLDGGLGPYNEQFFGPGTRLTVL.

The chain is built from TRBV15 and TRBJ2-1; D is possibly TRBD2 (5 bases). This CDR3 contains 15 residues. The V end lost 1 base, the J end lost 8 bases, and 15 bases lay between the germline ends. Looked up from germline, CDR1 is LNHNV and CDR2 is YYDKDF (reference sequence). The CDR3: CATSRGRQAEDEQFF. The CDR3 DNA is TGTGCCACCAGCAGAGGGAGGCAGGCCGAAGATGAGCAGTTCTTC.

This clone has more than one count but fewer than ten. The CDR3 nucleotides are TGTGCCAGCAGACCCCGGGACAGGGAAGGCGGGGAACTGTTTTTT. Translation gives CASRPRDREGGELFF. This rearrangement joins TRBV2 to TRBJ1-4; 9 nucleotides align to TRBD1. Germline values: CDR1 SNHLY, CDR2 FYNNEI. The CDR3 sequence is 15 residues long. J lost 12 bases, V lost 6 bases, and 14 bases had no gene match.

The rearrangement joins TRBV25-1 to TRBJ1-2, with 8 bases identical to TRBD1. The CDR3 runs 12 residues. With V trimmed by 3 bases and J by 8 bases, 2 bases remained unmatched. In germline, CDR1 is MGHDK, CDR2 SYGVNS. The CDR3 DNA reads TGTGCCAGCAGTGACGACAGGGGCGGCTACACCTTC. This sequence encodes CASSDDRGGYTF.

This clone has a handful of counts. V usage is TRBV6-1 and J usage is TRBJ2-7; 8 nucleotides line up with TRBD1. CDR3 length equals 15 residues. J gave up 7 bases and V 10 bases, and 18 bases lay outside the gene matches. The V gene's germline CDR1 is MNHNS and CDR2 SASEGT. DNA for the CDR3: TGTGCCATCTTAGGGACCAACAGGGGGGATAGGGAGCAGTACTTC. Amino acid sequence: CAILGTNRGDREQYF.

This clone has just a few counts. V usage is TRBV30 and J usage is TRBJ1-6, with D tentatively TRBD1 (5 bases). The CDR3 length is 13 residues. Trimming left V 1 base short and J 7 bases short, with 8 bases between. Germline-derived CDR1 and CDR2 are GTSNPN and SVGIG (reference sequence). The CDR3 loop is CAWSGQINSPLHF. DNA of the CDR3: TGTGCCTGGAGTGGACAGATCAATTCACCCCTCCACTTT.

In regard to this clone: Other DNA sequences in this sample translate to the same CDR3. This chain uses TRBV5-1 with TRBJ2-5; D call uncertain. Deletions cut 5 bases from V and 2 bases from J, with 4 bases between. Looked up from germline, CDR1 is SGHRS and CDR2 is YFSETQ. This CDR3 spans 11 amino acids. The chain's CDR3 is CASSQQETQYF. The CDR3 region has the DNA TGCGCCAGCAGTCAGCAAGAGACCCAGTACTTC. Full variable domain (remainder filled in from reference TRBV5-1 and TRBJ2-5): KAGVTQTPRYLIKTRGQQVTLSCSPISGHRSVSWYQQTPGQGLQFLFEYFSETQRNKGNFPGRFSGRQFSNSRSEMNVSTLELGDSALYLCASSQQETQYFGPGTRLLVL.